This T cell receptor (beta chain) was identified during a study of cytomegalovirus exposure and HLA in healthy donors. Study findings and constraints: TCR beta chains numbering more than 150 were designated cytomegalovirus-associated. Per published reports, the classifier diagnosed cytomegalovirus status with high specificity and sensitivity.

This clone was detected only once. The antigen is undetermined. The germline gives CDR1 LGHNA, CDR2 YSLEER. This CDR3 has 14 amino acids. V gave up 2 bases and J gave up 6 bases, with 8 bases separating them. The protocol was immunoSEQ multiplex PCR, while the TCRdb copy is restricted to in-frame clones and leaves out a portion. The sample has approximately 160,000 clones, less than 90% seen once; the top ten hold 5.7%. Material: PBMCs. The chain joins TRBV4-3 to TRBJ1-6; no clear D gene. The TCR comes from a woman aged 25 to 45 in good health and CMV-seronegative. CDR3 nucleotides: TGCGCCAGCAGCCAAACAGTTGGTAATTCACCCCTCCACTTT. Protein sequence: CASSQTVGNSPLHF.